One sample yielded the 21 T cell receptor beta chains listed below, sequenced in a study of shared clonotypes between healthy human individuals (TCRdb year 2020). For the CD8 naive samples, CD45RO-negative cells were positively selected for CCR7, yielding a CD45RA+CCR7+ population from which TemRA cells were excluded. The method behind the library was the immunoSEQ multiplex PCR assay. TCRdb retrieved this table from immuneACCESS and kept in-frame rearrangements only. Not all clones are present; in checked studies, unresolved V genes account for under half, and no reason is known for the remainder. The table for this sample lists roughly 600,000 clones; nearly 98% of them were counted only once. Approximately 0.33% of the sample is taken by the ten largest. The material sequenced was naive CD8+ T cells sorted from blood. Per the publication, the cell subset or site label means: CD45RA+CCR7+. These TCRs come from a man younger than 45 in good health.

CDR3 nucleotide sequence: TGTGCCAGCAGTTCTTCACCATTCCTAGTCTACGAGCAGTACTTC. This gives the protein CASSSSPFLVYEQYF. V is TRBV27 and J is TRBJ2-7; D is ambiguous. Germline values: CDR1 MNHEY, CDR2 SMNVEV (reference sequence). V was shortened by 4 bases and J by 3 bases, with 16 bases between the two germline ends. The CDR3 sequence is 15 residues long.

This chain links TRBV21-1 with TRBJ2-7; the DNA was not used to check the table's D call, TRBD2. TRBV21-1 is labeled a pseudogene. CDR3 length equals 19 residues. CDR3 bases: TGTGCCAGCAGCAAAAGTCGGGTCCCGAGGTGTTCGGTCTGGCACGAGCAGTACTTC. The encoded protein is CASSKSRVPRCSVWHEQYF.

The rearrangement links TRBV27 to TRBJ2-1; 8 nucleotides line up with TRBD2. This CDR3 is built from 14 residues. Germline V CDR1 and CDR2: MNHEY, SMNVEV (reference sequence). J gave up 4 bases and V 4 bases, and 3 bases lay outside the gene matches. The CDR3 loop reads CASSSGGGYNEQFF. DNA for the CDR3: TGTGCCAGCAGTTCGGGAGGGGGGTACAATGAGCAGTTCTTC.

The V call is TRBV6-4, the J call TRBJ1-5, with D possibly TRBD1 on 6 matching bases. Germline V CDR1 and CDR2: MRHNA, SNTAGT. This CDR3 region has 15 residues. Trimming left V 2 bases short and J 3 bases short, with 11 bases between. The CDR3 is CASSDRQVPNQPQHF. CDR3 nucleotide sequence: TGTGCCAGCAGTGACAGACAGGTTCCCAATCAGCCCCAGCATTTT.

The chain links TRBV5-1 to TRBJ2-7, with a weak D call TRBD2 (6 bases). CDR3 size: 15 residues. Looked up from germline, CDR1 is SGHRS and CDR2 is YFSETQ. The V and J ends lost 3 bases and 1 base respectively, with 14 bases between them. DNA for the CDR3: TGCGCCAGCAGCTCCGATTGGGACTTTTCCTACGAGCAGTACTTC. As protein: CASSSDWDFSYEQYF.

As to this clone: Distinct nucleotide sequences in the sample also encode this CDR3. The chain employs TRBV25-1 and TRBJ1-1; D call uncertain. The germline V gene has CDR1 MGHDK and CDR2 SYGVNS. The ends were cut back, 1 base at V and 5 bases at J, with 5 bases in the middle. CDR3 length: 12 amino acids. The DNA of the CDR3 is TGTGCCAGCAGTGAATCCGGGACTGAAGCTTTCTTT. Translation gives CASSESGTEAFF.

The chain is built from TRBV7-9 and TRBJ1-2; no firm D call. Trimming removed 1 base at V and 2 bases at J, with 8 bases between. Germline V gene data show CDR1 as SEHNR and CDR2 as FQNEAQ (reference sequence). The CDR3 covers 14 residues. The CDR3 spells CASSLEPGNYGYTF. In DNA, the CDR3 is TGTGCCAGCAGCTTAGAACCGGGGAACTATGGCTACACCTTC.

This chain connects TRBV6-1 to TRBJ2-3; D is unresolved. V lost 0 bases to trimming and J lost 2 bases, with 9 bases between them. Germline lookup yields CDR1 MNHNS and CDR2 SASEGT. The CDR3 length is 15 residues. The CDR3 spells CASSEAVGYTDTQYF. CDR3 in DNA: TGTGCCAGCAGTGAAGCGGTGGGATACACAGATACGCAGTATTTT.

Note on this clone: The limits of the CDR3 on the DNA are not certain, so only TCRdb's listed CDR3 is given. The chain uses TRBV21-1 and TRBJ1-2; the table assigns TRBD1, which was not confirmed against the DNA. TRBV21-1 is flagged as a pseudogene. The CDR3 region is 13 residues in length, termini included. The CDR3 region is CASSKAYSCGYTF.

The CDR3: CASSQDSETGELFF. CDR3 bases: TGCGCCAGCAGCCAAGATTCTGAAACCGGGGAGCTGTTTTTT. The chain combines TRBV4-1 with TRBJ2-2; D not resolved. This CDR3 contains 14 residues. Germline lookup yields CDR1 MGHRA and CDR2 YSYEKL. V shed 0 bases and J shed 5 bases, with 7 bases lying between them.

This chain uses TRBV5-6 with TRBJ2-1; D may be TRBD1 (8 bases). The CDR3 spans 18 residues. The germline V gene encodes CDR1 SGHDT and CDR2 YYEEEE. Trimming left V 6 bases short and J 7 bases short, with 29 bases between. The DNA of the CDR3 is TGTGCCAGCACCACAGGGGGGACTCGACTAGCCGGTAGTAATGAGCAGTTCTTC. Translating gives CASTTGGTRLAGSNEQFF.

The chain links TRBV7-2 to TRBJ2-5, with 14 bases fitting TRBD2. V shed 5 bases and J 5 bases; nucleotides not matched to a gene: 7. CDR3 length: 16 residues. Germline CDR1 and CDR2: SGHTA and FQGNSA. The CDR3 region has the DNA TGTGCCAGCAGCACGGGACTAGCGGGAGCGGGGGAGACCCAGTACTTC. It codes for CASSTGLAGAGETQYF.

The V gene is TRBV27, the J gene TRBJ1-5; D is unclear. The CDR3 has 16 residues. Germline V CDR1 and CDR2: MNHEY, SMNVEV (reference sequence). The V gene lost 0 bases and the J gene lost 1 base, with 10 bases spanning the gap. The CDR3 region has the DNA TGTGCCAGCAGTTTATCGAGGGATAGAAGCAATCAGCCCCAGCATTTT. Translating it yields CASSLSRDRSNQPQHF.

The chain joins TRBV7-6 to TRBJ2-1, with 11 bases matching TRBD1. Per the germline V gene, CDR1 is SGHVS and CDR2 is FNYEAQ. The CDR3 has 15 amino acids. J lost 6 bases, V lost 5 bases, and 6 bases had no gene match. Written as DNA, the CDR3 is TGTGCCAGCAGCCCGGGACAGGGGGGCTCCAATGAGCAGTTCTTC. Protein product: CASSPGQGGSNEQFF.

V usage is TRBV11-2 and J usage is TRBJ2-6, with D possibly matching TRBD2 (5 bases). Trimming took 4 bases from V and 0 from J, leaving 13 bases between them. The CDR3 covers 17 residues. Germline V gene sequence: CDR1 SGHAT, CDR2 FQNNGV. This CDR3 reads CASSSDLSVSGANVLTF. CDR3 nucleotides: TGTGCCAGCAGCTCCGATCTTAGCGTCTCTGGGGCCAACGTCCTGACTTTC. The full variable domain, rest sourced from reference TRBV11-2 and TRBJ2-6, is EAGVAQSPRYKIIEKRQSVAFWCNPISGHATLYWYQQILGQGPKLLIQFQNNGVVDDSQLPKDRFSAERLKGVDSTLKIQPAKLEDSAVYLCASSSDLSVSGANVLTFGAGSRLTVL.

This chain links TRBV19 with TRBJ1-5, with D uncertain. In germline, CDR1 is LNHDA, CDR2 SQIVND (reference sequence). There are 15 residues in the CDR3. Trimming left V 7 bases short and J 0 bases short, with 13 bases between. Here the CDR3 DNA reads TGTGCCAGTATCAAGGAAGGAAATAGCAATCAGCCCCAGCATTTT. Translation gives CASIKEGNSNQPQHF.

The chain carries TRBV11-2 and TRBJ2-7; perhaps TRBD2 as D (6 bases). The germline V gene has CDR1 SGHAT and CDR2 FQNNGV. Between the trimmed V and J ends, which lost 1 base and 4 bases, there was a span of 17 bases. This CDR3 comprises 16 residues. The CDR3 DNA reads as TGTGCCAGCAGCTTAGCCCTCTTGGGTGGAGGGTACGAGCAGTACTTC. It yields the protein CASSLALLGGGYEQYF.

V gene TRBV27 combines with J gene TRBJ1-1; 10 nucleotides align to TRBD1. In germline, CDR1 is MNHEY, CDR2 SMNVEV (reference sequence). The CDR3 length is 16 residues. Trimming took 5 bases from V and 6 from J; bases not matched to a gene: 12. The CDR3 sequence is CASSPGPGQGIPEAFF. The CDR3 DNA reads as TGTGCCAGCAGTCCTGGACCGGGACAGGGGATCCCTGAAGCTTTCTTT.

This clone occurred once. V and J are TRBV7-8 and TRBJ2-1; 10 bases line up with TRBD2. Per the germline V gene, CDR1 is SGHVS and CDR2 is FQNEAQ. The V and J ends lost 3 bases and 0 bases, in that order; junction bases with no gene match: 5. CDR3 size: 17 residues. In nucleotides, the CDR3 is TGTGCCAGCAGCTTTGGTAGCGGGGGGAGCTCCTACAATGAGCAGTTCTTC. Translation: CASSFGSGGSSYNEQFF.

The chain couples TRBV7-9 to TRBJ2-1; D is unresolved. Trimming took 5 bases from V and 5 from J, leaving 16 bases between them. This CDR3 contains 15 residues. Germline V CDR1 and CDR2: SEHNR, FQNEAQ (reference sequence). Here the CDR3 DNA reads TGTGCCAGCAGCCTCTTGGCGGCGGTCGACAATGAGCAGTTCTTC. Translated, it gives CASSLLAAVDNEQFF.

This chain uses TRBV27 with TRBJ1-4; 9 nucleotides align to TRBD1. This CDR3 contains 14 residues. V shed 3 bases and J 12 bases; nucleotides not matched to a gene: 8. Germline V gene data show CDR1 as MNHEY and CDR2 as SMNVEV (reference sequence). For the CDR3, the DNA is TGTGCCAGCAGTTTCGGGACAGGGCCGTCCGAACTGTTTTTT. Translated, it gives CASSFGTGPSELFF.